This T cell receptor beta chain was documented in a study of Graves' ophthalmopathy and Graves' hyperthyroidism. Broader study findings: Most thyroid clonotypes with frequency above 0.001 were detected in blood too.

This clonotype was detected ten times or more. What it binds is unknown. Symptoms, serum thyroxine and TRAb, thyroid ultrasound, and orbital computed tomography formed the diagnostic basis. The CDR3 has 13 residues. Germline V gives CDR1 SQVTM, CDR2 ANQGSEA. Trimming stripped 1 base from V and 5 bases from J, with 11 bases between. Amplification targeted the TCR beta CDR3 regions, with RNA transcripts as the source material. HTBI-primed RT-PCR formed the first round, and a multiplex PCR formed the second. Each CDR3 protein gets one entry after TCRdb re-called the multiplex PCR reads with MiXCR. The sample gives roughly 400,000 distinct CDR3 sequences, about 17% of which show up once; 2.4% is in the top ten.

The receptor comes from an adult woman with stable Graves' hyperthyroidism. The rearrangement uses TRBV29-1 and TRBJ1-2; TRBD1 might be the D (5 bases). Sequenced sample: peripheral blood. The CDR3 DNA sequence: TGCAGCGTTGAAGTGGTAGGGGTTTATGGCTACACCTTC. It codes for CSVEVVGVYGYTF.